This is a list of T cell receptor beta chains from one sample in a study of OX40 agonist ivuxolimab in advanced cancers. The table came from immunoSEQ multiplex PCR; TCRdb's copy has only in-frame clones and leaves some out. The table lists more than 35,000 clones, 70% to 80% of them singletons. Sequencing was performed on CD4+ or CD8+ T cells sorted from blood, taken in a trial of the OX40 agonist ivuxolimab. The receptors were sampled from an adult with an advanced solid tumor such as melanoma, head and neck, liver or kidney cancer. Each CDR3 is given with its conserved first and last residue. D genes are given only for firm matches. Clone size appears in some rows only: once, few, many, or a class for an expanded clone.

clone size: NA; J gene: TRBJ2-7; D gene: NA; V gene: TRBV7-8; CDR3 DNA: TGTGCCAGCAGCTTAGTATCCTGGGGGAGCTCCTACGAGCAGTACTTC; CDR3 protein: CASSLVSWGSSYEQYF
clone size: NA; J gene: TRBJ2-1; D gene: TRBD2; V gene: TRBV30; CDR3 DNA: TGTGCCTGGATTCAAAAGGCTAGCGGGAGTAATGAGCAGTTCTTC; CDR3 protein: CAWIQKASGSNEQFF
clone size: once; J gene: TRBJ2-5; D gene: TRBD2; V gene: TRBV18; CDR3 DNA: TGTGCCAGCTCACCACAAAGGGCGGGAGGCCAAGAGACCCAGTACTTC; CDR3 protein: CASSPQRAGGQETQYF
clone size: NA; J gene: TRBJ1-4; D gene: NA; V gene: TRBV9; CDR3 DNA: TGTGCCAGCAGCCCCGAGGGCGGGTCTAATGAAAAACTGTTTTTT; CDR3 protein: CASSPEGGSNEKLFF
clone size: NA; J gene: TRBJ2-1; D gene: TRBD1; V gene: TRBV10-3; CDR3 DNA: TGTGCCATCAGTTCTGACAGGGCAACCTCCTACAATGAGCAGTTCTTC; CDR3 protein: CAISSDRATSYNEQFF
clone size: medium-sized; J gene: TRBJ1-2; D gene: NA; V gene: TRBV5-1; CDR3 DNA: TGCGCCAGCAGAGGGGCTAACTATGGCTACACCTTC; CDR3 protein: CASRGANYGYTF
clone size: once; J gene: TRBJ2-7; D gene: NA; V gene: TRBV5-4; CDR3 DNA: TGTGCCAGCAGTTCACAGTACGAGCAGTACTTC; CDR3 protein: CASSSQYEQYF
clone size: NA; J gene: TRBJ2-3; D gene: NA; V gene: TRBV18; CDR3 DNA: TGTGCCAGCTCACCTACTGTCTCCGATACGCAGTATTTT; CDR3 protein: CASSPTVSDTQYF
clone size: NA; J gene: TRBJ1-3; D gene: TRBD1; V gene: TRBV7-8; CDR3 DNA: TGTGCCAGCAGCGCATCCGGGGGACAGGGTTCTGGAAACACCATATATTTT; CDR3 protein: CASSASGGQGSGNTIYF
clone size: NA; J gene: TRBJ2-3; D gene: NA; V gene: TRBV4-1; CDR3 DNA: TGCGCCAGCAGCCAAGAGGCCCAGGGAGGCACAGATACGCAGTATTTT; CDR3 protein: CASSQEAQGGTDTQYF
clone size: NA; J gene: TRBJ1-5; D gene: TRBD1; V gene: TRBV2; CDR3 DNA: TGTGCCAGCAAGACAGGGTATAGCAATCAGCCCCAGCATTTT; CDR3 protein: CASKTGYSNQPQHF
clone size: NA; J gene: TRBJ2-7; D gene: NA; V gene: TRBV5-6; CDR3 DNA: TGTGCCAGCAGCTTGGGCAGGGTTTCGTACGAGCAGTACTTC; CDR3 protein: CASSLGRVSYEQYF
clone size: NA; J gene: TRBJ2-2; D gene: NA; V gene: TRBV6-6; CDR3 DNA: TGTGCCAGCTGTGACTCGCTGTCCACCGGGGAGCTGTTTTTT; CDR3 protein: CASCDSLSTGELFF
clone size: NA; J gene: TRBJ2-4; D gene: NA; V gene: TRBV5-1; CDR3 DNA: TGCGCCAGCAGCTCAGGACCGGGGGTGGCCAAAAACATTCAGTACTTC; CDR3 protein: CASSSGPGVAKNIQYF
clone size: NA; J gene: TRBJ1-1; D gene: NA; V gene: TRBV5-5; CDR3 DNA: TGTGCCAGCAGCTTAATTAGGGTTGCCACTGAAGCTTTCTTT; CDR3 protein: CASSLIRVATEAFF
clone size: NA; J gene: TRBJ2-2; D gene: NA; V gene: TRBV19; CDR3 DNA: TGTGCCAGTATTTCGCAGGGCCTTACCGGGGAGCTGTTTTTT; CDR3 protein: CASISQGLTGELFF
clone size: NA; J gene: TRBJ2-1; D gene: NA; V gene: TRBV16; CDR3 DNA: TGTGCCAGCAGCCAAGGAGGGGCTTCCTACAATGAGCAGTTCTTC; CDR3 protein: CASSQGGASYNEQFF
clone size: NA; J gene: TRBJ2-3; D gene: NA; V gene: TRBV2; CDR3 DNA: TGTGCCAGCAGCCCATCCCCTTGGGAGACAGATACGCAGTATTTT; CDR3 protein: CASSPSPWETDTQYF
clone size: NA; J gene: TRBJ1-4; D gene: NA; V gene: TRBV10-3; CDR3 DNA: TGTGCCACCCAGGGTGGTGAAAAACTGTTTTTT; CDR3 protein: CATQGGEKLFF
clone size: NA; J gene: TRBJ2-1; D gene: TRBD2; V gene: TRBV7-9; CDR3 DNA: TGTGCCAGCAGCTTAGAACTAGCGGCCAACAATGAGCAGTTCTTC; CDR3 protein: CASSLELAANNEQFF
clone size: NA; J gene: TRBJ1-1; D gene: NA; V gene: TRBV5-8; CDR3 DNA: TGTGCCAGCAGCGCCCCGTCCCGACGAGCTTTCTTT; CDR3 protein: CASSAPSRRAFF
clone size: NA; J gene: TRBJ2-7; D gene: NA; V gene: TRBV9; CDR3 DNA: TGTGCCAGCAGCGTAGGCTCGGGAGTGTACTACGAGCAGTACTTC; CDR3 protein: CASSVGSGVYYEQYF
clone size: NA; J gene: TRBJ2-7; D gene: TRBD2; V gene: TRBV4-1; CDR3 DNA: TGCGCCAGCAGCCGGGGACTAGCGGGAGCGCACGAGCAGTACTTC; CDR3 protein: CASSRGLAGAHEQYF
clone size: NA; J gene: TRBJ1-1; D gene: NA; V gene: TRBV5-1; CDR3 DNA: TGCGCCAGCAGCTTACAGGGTTCGGGCATGAACACTGAAGCTTTCTTT; CDR3 protein: CASSLQGSGMNTEAFF
clone size: NA; J gene: TRBJ1-2; D gene: NA; V gene: TRBV29-1; CDR3 DNA: TGCAGCGCAATGACTTGGGGGGTTGAGTATGGCTACACCTTC; CDR3 protein: CSAMTWGVEYGYTF
clone size: NA; J gene: TRBJ1-3; D gene: NA; V gene: TRBV6-6; CDR3 DNA: TGTGCCAGTAGGGGGGGTGACAGCCCAGACACCATATATTTT; CDR3 protein: CASRGGDSPDTIYF
clone size: NA; J gene: TRBJ2-1; D gene: TRBD2; V gene: TRBV11-3; CDR3 DNA: TGTGCCAGCAGCCCAGCGGGGGACTACAATGAGCAGTTCTTC; CDR3 protein: CASSPAGDYNEQFF
clone size: NA; J gene: TRBJ1-5; D gene: TRBD1; V gene: TRBV10-3; CDR3 DNA: TGTGCCATCAGTGATGGCAGGGGGTATCAGCCCCAGCATTTT; CDR3 protein: CAISDGRGYQPQHF
clone size: NA; J gene: TRBJ2-3; D gene: NA; V gene: TRBV19; CDR3 DNA: TGTGCCACCTACAGGGCTAGCGGAGCCACAGATACGCAGTATTTT; CDR3 protein: CATYRASGATDTQYF
clone size: NA; J gene: TRBJ1-2; D gene: NA; V gene: TRBV28; CDR3 DNA: TGTGCCAGCAGTTTAGCCATCATTTATGGCTACACCTTC; CDR3 protein: CASSLAIIYGYTF
clone size: few; J gene: TRBJ1-1; D gene: TRBD1; V gene: TRBV28; CDR3 DNA: TGTGCCAGCACCCTTACCCCCCTGGACAGGGATTCTGAAGCTTTCTTT; CDR3 protein: CASTLTPLDRDSEAFF
clone size: NA; J gene: TRBJ2-5; D gene: TRBD2; V gene: TRBV5-6; CDR3 DNA: TGTGCCAGCAGAATGGGGGGGATCCAAGAGACCCAGTACTTC; CDR3 protein: CASRMGGIQETQYF
clone size: few; J gene: TRBJ1-5; D gene: NA; V gene: TRBV5-5; CDR3 DNA: TGTGCCAGCAGCCTGACGGGTTATAGCAATCAGCCCCAGCATTTT; CDR3 protein: CASSLTGYSNQPQHF
clone size: few; J gene: TRBJ2-2; D gene: NA; V gene: TRBV9; CDR3 DNA: TGTGCCAGCAGCGTTGAGGGAGCTCTCACCGGGGAGCTGTTTTTT; CDR3 protein: CASSVEGALTGELFF
clone size: NA; J gene: TRBJ1-4; D gene: NA; V gene: TRBV10-3; CDR3 DNA: TGTGCCATCAGTGGGAGGGCCGGTGAAAAACTGTTTTTT; CDR3 protein: CAISGRAGEKLFF
clone size: NA; J gene: TRBJ2-3; D gene: TRBD2; V gene: TRBV15; CDR3 DNA: TGTGCCACCAGTTACGGACTAGCGTCTAGCACAGATACGCAGTATTTT; CDR3 protein: CATSYGLASSTDTQYF
clone size: NA; J gene: TRBJ2-1; D gene: TRBD2; V gene: TRBV2; CDR3 DNA: TGTGCCAGCTGGGGACTAGCGTTTGGCTATGAGCAGTTCTTC; CDR3 protein: CASWGLAFGYEQFF
clone size: NA; J gene: TRBJ1-5; D gene: TRBD1; V gene: TRBV7-2; CDR3 DNA: TGTGCCAGCAGCCAAGGGACAGGGTGGCGCGAGCCCCAGCATTTT; CDR3 protein: CASSQGTGWREPQHF
clone size: NA; J gene: TRBJ1-1; D gene: NA; V gene: TRBV29-1; CDR3 DNA: TGCAGCGTGGCAAACACTGAAGCTTTCTTT; CDR3 protein: CSVANTEAFF
clone size: NA; J gene: TRBJ1-3; D gene: TRBD1; V gene: TRBV29-1; CDR3 DNA: TGCAGCGTCCTCAAAGACAGGGCTGGAAACACCATATATTTT; CDR3 protein: CSVLKDRAGNTIYF
clone size: NA; J gene: TRBJ1-4; D gene: TRBD1; V gene: TRBV10-3; CDR3 DNA: TGTGCCATTCAGGGGGCGGCTAATGAAAAACTGTTTTTT; CDR3 protein: CAIQGAANEKLFF
clone size: NA; J gene: TRBJ2-2; D gene: TRBD1; V gene: TRBV11-3; CDR3 DNA: TGTGCCAGCAGCGTCGGACAGGGGGCGGGGGAGCTGTTTTTT; CDR3 protein: CASSVGQGAGELFF
clone size: NA; J gene: TRBJ2-1; D gene: NA; V gene: TRBV5-1; CDR3 DNA: TGCGCCAGCAGCTTGGACGAGGGTAGCTCCTACAATGAGCAGTTCTTC; CDR3 protein: CASSLDEGSSYNEQFF
clone size: NA; J gene: TRBJ1-6; D gene: NA; V gene: TRBV30; CDR3 DNA: TGTGCCTGGAGAGAGGACAGTTATAATTCACCCCTCCACTTT; CDR3 protein: CAWREDSYNSPLHF
clone size: NA; J gene: TRBJ2-3; D gene: TRBD2; V gene: TRBV5-1; CDR3 DNA: TGCGCCAGCAGCTTGGATAGTAGCGGGAGGACAGATACGCAGTATTTT; CDR3 protein: CASSLDSSGRTDTQYF
clone size: medium-sized; J gene: TRBJ1-4; D gene: NA; V gene: TRBV27; CDR3 DNA: TGTGCCAGCAGTTTAAGTCGGAGTGAAAAACTGTTTTTT; CDR3 protein: CASSLSRSEKLFF
clone size: NA; J gene: TRBJ2-7; D gene: NA; V gene: TRBV5-1; CDR3 DNA: TGCGCCAGCAGCTTGGAACAGGAACTCTACGAGCAGTACTTC; CDR3 protein: CASSLEQELYEQYF
clone size: NA; J gene: TRBJ2-3; D gene: NA; V gene: TRBV1; CDR3 DNA: TGCACCAGCAGCCAAGCCCGGGGGCTTCTAGCGGGAGGGCCCGCAGATACGCAGTATTTT; CDR3 protein: CTSSQARGLLAGGPADTQYF
clone size: NA; J gene: TRBJ1-3; D gene: NA; V gene: TRBV6-5; CDR3 DNA: TGTGCCAGCAGTTACGGCGGACAGGGAAACACCATATATTTT; CDR3 protein: CASSYGGQGNTIYF
clone size: few; J gene: TRBJ2-7; D gene: TRBD2; V gene: TRBV6-1; CDR3 DNA: TGTGCCAGCCTAGCGGGATGGTACGAGCAGTACTTC; CDR3 protein: CASLAGWYEQYF
clone size: NA; J gene: TRBJ2-7; D gene: NA; V gene: TRBV2; CDR3 DNA: TGTGCCAGCAAGTCTCGGCCACCCTTC; CDR3 protein: CASKSRPPF